The 2 T cell receptor beta chains below were found in one sample sequenced in a study of cytomegalovirus exposure and HLA in healthy donors. PCR used 60 Vbeta primers and 13 Jbeta primers. Assay: immunoSEQ multiplex PCR; the TCRdb copy retains only in-frame clones and omits some. This sample has about 170,000 clones; roughly 84% occur once, and the top ten carry approximately 1.5%. The sample was PBMCs. Receptor source: a male donor in good health and CMV-seronegative.

The V call is TRBV7-6, the J call TRBJ1-3, with D possibly TRBD1 on 6 matching bases. This CDR3 is built from 17 residues. Germline CDR1 and CDR2: SGHVS and FNYEAQ. V was clipped by 5 bases and J by 0 bases, with 17 bases between them. As DNA, the CDR3 is TGTGCCAGCAGCCCACTACAGGGAACCCTCTCTGGAAACACCATATATTTT. Residues: CASSPLQGTLSGNTIYF. Full variable domain (remainder filled in from reference TRBV7-6 and TRBJ1-3): GAGVSQSPRYKVTKRGQDVALRCDPISGHVSLYWYRQALGQGPEFLTYFNYEAQQDKSGLPNDRFSAERPEGSISTLTIQRTEQRDSAMYRCASSPLQGTLSGNTIYFGEGSWLTVV.

This rearrangement joins TRBV5-4 to TRBJ2-3; 10 bases align to TRBD2. In germline, CDR1 is SGHNT, CDR2 YYREEE (reference sequence). J lost 1 base, V lost 2 bases, and 1 base had no gene match. There are 15 residues in the CDR3. CDR3 nucleotides: TGTGCCAGCAGCTTTACTAGCGGGGGCACAGATACGCAGTATTTT. It is translated as CASSFTSGGTDTQYF.